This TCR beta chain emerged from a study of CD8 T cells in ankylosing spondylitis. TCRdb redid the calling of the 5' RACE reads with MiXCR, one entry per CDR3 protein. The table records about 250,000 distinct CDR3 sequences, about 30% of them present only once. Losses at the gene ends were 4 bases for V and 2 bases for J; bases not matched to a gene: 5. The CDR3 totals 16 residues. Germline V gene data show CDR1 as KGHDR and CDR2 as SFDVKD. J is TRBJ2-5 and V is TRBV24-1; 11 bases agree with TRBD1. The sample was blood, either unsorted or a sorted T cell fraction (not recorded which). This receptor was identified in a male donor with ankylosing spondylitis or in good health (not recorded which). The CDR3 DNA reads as TGTGCCACCAGTGACCCCGGGACAGGGGGACAAGAGACCCAGTACTTC. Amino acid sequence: CATSDPGTGGQETQYF.